This T cell receptor beta chain is from a study of cytomegalovirus exposure and HLA in healthy donors. This CDR3 has 14 residues. Germline CDR1 GTSNPN, CDR2 SVGIG (reference sequence). V gave up 2 bases and J gave up 5 bases; unmatched junction bases: 7. PCR was performed using 60 Vbeta and 13 Jbeta primers. Profiled with immunoSEQ multiplex PCR; TCRdb holds only in-frame clones, not every one. The table includes approximately 280,000 clones, about nine tenths detected once. This rearrangement joins TRBV30 to TRBJ2-7, with TRBD2 matching over 9 bases. The sample consisted of PBMCs. The clonotype originates from a man in his forties or fifties in good health and CMV-seropositive. Here the CDR3 DNA reads TGTGCCTGGAGTCCGATAGCGGGAGAAGACGAGCAGTACTTC. It encodes CAWSPIAGEDEQYF.